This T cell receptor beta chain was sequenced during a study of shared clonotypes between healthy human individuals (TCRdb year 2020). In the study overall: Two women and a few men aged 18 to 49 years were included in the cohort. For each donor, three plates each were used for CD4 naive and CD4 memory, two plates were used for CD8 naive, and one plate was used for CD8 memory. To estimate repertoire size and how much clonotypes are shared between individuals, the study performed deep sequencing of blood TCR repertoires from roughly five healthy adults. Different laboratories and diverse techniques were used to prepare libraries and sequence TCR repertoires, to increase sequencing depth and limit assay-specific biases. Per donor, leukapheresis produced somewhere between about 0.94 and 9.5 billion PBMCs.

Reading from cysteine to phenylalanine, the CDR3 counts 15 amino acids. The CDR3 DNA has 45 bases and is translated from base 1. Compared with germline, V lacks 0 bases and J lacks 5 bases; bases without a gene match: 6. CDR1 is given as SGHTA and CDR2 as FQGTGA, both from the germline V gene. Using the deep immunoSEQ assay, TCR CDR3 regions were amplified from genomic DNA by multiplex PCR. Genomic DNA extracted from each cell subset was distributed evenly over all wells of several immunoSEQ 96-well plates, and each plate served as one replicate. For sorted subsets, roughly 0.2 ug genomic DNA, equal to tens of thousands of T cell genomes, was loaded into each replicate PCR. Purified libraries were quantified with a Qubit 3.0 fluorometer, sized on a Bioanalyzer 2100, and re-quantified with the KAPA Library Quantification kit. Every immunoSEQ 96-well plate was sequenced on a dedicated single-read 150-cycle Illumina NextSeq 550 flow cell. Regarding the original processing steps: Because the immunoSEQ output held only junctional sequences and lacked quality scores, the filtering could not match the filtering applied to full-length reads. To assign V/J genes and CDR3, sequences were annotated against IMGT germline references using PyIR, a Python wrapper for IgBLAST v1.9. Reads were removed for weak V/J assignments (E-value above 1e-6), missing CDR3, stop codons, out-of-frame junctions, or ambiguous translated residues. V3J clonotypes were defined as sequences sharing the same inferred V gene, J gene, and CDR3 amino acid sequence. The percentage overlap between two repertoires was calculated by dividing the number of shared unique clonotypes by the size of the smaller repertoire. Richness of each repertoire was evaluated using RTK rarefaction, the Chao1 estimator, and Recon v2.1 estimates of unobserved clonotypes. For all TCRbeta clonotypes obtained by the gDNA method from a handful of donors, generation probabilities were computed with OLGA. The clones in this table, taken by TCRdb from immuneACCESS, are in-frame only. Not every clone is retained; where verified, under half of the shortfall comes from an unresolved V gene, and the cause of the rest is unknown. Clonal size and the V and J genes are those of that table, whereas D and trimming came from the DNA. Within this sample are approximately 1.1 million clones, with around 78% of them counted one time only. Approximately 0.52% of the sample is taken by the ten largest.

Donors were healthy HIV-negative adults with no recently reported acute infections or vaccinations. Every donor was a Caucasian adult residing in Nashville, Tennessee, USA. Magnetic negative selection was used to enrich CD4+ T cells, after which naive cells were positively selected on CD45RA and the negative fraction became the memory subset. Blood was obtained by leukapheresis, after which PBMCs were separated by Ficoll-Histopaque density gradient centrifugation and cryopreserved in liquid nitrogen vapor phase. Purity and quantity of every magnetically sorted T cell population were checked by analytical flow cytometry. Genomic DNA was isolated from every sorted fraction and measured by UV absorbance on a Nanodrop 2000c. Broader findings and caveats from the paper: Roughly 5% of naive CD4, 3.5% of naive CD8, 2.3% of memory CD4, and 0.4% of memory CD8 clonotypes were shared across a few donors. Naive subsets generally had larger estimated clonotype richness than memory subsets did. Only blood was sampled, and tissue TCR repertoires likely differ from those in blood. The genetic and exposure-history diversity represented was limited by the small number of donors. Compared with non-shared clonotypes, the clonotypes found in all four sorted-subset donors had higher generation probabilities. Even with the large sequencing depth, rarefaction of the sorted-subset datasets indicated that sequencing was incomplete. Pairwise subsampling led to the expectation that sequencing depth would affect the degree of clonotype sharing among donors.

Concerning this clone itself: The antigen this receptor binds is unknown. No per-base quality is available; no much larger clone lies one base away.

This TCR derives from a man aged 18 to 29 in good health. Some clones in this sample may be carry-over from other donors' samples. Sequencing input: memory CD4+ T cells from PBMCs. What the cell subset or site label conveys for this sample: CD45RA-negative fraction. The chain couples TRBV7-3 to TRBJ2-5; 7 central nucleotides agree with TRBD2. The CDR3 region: CASSLTSGKGETQYF. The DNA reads TGTGCCAGCAGCTTAACCAGCGGGAAAGGGGAGACCCAGTACTTC.